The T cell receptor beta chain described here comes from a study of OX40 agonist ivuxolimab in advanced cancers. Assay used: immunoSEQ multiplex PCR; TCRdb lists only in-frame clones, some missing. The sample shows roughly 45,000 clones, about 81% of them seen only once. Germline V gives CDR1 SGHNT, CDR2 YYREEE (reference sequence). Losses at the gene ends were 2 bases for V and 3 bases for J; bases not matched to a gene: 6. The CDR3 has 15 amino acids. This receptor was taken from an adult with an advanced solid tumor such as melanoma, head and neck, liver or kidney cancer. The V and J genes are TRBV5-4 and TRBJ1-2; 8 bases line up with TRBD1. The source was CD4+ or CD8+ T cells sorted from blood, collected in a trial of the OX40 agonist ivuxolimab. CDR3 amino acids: CASSFPGGFDYGYTF. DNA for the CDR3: TGTGCCAGCAGCTTCCCAGGGGGCTTTGACTATGGCTACACCTTC. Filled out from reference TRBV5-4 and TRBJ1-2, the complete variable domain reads ETGVTQSPTHLIKTRGQQVTLRCSSQSGHNTVSWYQQALGQGPQFIFQYYREEENGRGNFPPRFSGLQFPNYSSELNVNALELDDSALYLCASSFPGGFDYGYTFGSGTRLTVV.